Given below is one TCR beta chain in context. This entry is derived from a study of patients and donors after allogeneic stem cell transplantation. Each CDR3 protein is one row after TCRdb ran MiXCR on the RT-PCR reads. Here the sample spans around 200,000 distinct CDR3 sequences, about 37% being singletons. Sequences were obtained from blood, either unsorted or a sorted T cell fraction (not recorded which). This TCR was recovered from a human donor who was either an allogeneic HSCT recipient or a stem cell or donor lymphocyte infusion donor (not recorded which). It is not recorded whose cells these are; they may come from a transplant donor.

CDR3 region: CASSQDSGSASYGYTF. For the CDR3, the DNA is TGCGCCAGCAGCCAAGACTCGGGCAGTGCCTCCTATGGCTACACCTTC. This chain uses TRBV4-1 with TRBJ1-2; D uncertain. Germline lookup yields CDR1 MGHRA and CDR2 YSYEKL. Deletions cut 0 bases from V and 4 bases from J, with 15 bases between. The CDR3 covers 16 residues.